A selection of T cell receptor beta chains follows, all from one sample in a study of T cell repertoires in cytomegalovirus infection. Antigen specificity for these receptors is unknown. A single record per CDR3 protein comes from TCRdb applying MiXCR to the reads. The sample carries tens of thousands of distinct CDR3 sequences, roughly 22% recorded once. This specimen was CD8+ T cells from cultured PBMCs, taken from culture after CMV antigen stimulation. The source is a human donor in good health (CMV status not recorded). Some clones in this sample may be carry-over from other donors' samples. Each CDR3 is given with its conserved first and last residue. A D gene is named only where the DNA matches it firmly. Only part of the rows carry a size: once, few, many, or a class if the clone is expanded.

clone_size j_call v_call d_call cdr3_nt cdr3_aa
. TRBJ2-1 TRBV4-1 TRBD2 TGCGCCAGCAGCCAAGGGCCGGGGGGCAATGAGCAGTTCTTC CASSQGPGGNEQFF
. TRBJ1-1 TRBV5-6 . TGTGCCAGCAGCTTTGGGACCATGGGGACTGAAGCTTTCTTT CASSFGTMGTEAFF
few TRBJ2-5 TRBV7-9 . TGTGCCAGCAGCCCAACTTGGGCCAGAAAAGAGACCCAGTACTTC CASSPTWARKETQYF
few TRBJ2-7 TRBV7-2 . TGTGCCAGCAGCTTAGCGGGGCCGAGTACCTACGAGCAGTACTTC CASSLAGPSTYEQYF
few TRBJ2-3 TRBV7-2 TRBD2 TGTGCCAGCAGCGAAATGACTAGCGCAACAGATACGCAGTATTTT CASSEMTSATDTQYF
few TRBJ2-5 TRBV28 TRBD2 TGTGCCAGCAGCCCCCGGGGACTAGACGGAGAGACCCAGTACTTC CASSPRGLDGETQYF
few TRBJ2-2 TRBV6-1 TRBD1 TGTGCCAGCAGTGGGTGGACAGGGGGCAACACCGGGGAGCTGTTTTTT CASSGWTGGNTGELFF
. TRBJ2-3 TRBV7-6 TRBD2 TGTGCCAGCAGCTCCAGCGGGGGGTACACAGATACGCAGTATTTT CASSSSGGYTDTQYF
many TRBJ1-2 TRBV7-9 . TGTGCCAGCAGGACGGACTACTATGGCTACACCTTC CASRTDYYGYTF
many TRBJ2-1 TRBV7-9 TRBD1 TGTGCCAGCATCATGGACAGGGCTTACAATGAGCAGTTCTTC CASIMDRAYNEQFF
. TRBJ2-3 TRBV7-2 . TGTGCCAGCAGCTTAGACGGGGGTCGTGATACGCAGTATTTT CASSLDGGRDTQYF
many TRBJ2-5 TRBV7-2 . TGTGCCAGCAGCTTATTCCGAACAGCGGTAGTAAGGGAGGAGACCCAGTACTTC CASSLFRTAVVREETQYF
. TRBJ2-7 TRBV27 . TGTGCCAGCAGCGAACAGCGCTATAACTACGAGCAGTACTTC CASSEQRYNYEQYF
. TRBJ1-6 TRBV6-6 TRBD1 TGTGCCAGCAGCTGGACAGGGCTAGACTCACCCCTCCACTTT CASSWTGLDSPLHF
. TRBJ1-5 TRBV6-2/TRBV6-3 . TGTGCCAGCAGTTACGACCCGACGGTTCTCCGGGGTGTCCAGCATTTT CASSYDPTVLRGVQHF
. TRBJ1-1 TRBV12-3/TRBV12-4 . TGTGCCAGCAGTTTAGAACAGGCTGAAGCTTTCTTT CASSLEQAEAFF
few TRBJ1-1 TRBV7-2 TRBD1 TGTGCCAGCAGCCCCTGGGGGACAGGGGAAGGTGAAGCTTTCTTT CASSPWGTGEGEAFF